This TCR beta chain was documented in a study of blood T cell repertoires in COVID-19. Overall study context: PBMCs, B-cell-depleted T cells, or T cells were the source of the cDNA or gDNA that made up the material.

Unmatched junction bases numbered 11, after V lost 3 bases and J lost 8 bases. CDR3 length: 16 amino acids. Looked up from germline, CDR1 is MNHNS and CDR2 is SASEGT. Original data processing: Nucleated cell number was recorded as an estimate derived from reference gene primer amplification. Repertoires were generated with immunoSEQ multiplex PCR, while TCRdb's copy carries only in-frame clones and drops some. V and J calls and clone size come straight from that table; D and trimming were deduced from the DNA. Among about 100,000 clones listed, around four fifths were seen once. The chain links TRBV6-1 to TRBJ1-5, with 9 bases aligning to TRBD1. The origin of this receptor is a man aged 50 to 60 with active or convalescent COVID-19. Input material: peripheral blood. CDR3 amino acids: CASSEGQGIWNEPQHF. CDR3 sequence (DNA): TGTGCCAGCAGTGAGGGACAGGGAATATGGAATGAGCCCCAGCATTTT.